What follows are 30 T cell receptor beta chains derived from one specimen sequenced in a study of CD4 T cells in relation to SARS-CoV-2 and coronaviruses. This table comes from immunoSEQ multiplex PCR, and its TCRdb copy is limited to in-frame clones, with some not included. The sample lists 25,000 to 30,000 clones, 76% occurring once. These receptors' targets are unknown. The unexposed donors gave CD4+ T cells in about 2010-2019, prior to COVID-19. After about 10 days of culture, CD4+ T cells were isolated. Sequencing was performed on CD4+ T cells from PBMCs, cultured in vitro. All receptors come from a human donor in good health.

CDR3 nucleotide sequence: TGTGCCAGCAGCTTTACCGGACAGGGGACGTACGAGCAGTACTTC. Translation gives CASSFTGQGTYEQYF. V gene TRBV7-6 combines with J gene TRBJ2-7, with TRBD1 identical over 9 bases. V shed 3 bases, J shed 4 bases, and the junction held 7 bases outside the gene matches. Germline V gene lookup returns CDR1 SGHVS and CDR2 FNYEAQ. The CDR3 is 15 amino acids.

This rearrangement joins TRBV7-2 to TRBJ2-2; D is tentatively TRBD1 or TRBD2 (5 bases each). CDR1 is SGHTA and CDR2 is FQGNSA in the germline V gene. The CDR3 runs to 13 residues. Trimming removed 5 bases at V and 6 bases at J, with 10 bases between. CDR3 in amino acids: CASSPGTPGELFF. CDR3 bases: TGTGCCAGCAGCCCAGGGACCCCCGGGGAGCTGTTTTTT.

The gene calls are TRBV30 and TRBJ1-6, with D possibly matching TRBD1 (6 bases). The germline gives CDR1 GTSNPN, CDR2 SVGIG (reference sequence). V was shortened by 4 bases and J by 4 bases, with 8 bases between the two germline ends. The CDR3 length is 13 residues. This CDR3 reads CAWTGQYNSPLHF. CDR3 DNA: TGTGCCTGGACGGGACAATATAATTCACCCCTCCACTTT.

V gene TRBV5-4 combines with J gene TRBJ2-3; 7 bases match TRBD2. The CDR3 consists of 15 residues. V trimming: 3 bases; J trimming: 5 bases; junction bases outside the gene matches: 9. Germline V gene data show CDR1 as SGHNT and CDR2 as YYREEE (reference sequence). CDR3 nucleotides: TGTGCCAGCAGCTGGGGGGGGTCCGGGAGAGATACGCAGTATTTT. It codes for CASSWGGSGRDTQYF. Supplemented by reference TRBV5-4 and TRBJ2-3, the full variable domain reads ETGVTQSPTHLIKTRGQQVTLRCSSQSGHNTVSWYQQALGQGPQFIFQYYREEENGRGNFPPRFSGLQFPNYSSELNVNALELDDSALYLCASSWGGSGRDTQYFGPGTRLTVL.

The CDR3 DNA is TGTGCCAGCAGCAAAGTGAGTCCATATGGCTACACCTTC. It translates to CASSKVSPYGYTF. The chain joins TRBV21-1 to TRBJ1-2. TRBV21-1 is flagged as a pseudogene. The CDR3 length is 13 residues.

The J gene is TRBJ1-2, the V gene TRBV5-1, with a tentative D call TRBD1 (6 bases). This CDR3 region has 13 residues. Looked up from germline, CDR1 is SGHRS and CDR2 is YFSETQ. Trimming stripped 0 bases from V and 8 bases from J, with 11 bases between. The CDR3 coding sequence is TGCGCCAGCAGCTTGGGAGGGGGGCAAGGCTACACCTTC. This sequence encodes CASSLGGGQGYTF.

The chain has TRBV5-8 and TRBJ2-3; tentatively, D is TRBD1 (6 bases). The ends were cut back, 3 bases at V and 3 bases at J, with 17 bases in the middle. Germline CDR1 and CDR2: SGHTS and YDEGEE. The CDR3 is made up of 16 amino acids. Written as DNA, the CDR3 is TGTGCCAGCAGCTACCCGGGACACGAAGGGACAGATACGCAGTATTTT. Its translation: CASSYPGHEGTDTQYF.

The CDR3 nucleotides read TGTGCCAGCAGCTTAGAGTACCGGCCGAACACTGAAGCTTTCTTT. This encodes CASSLEYRPNTEAFF. The gene calls are TRBV7-2 and TRBJ1-1; D gene uncertain. The CDR3 sequence is 15 residues long. V lost 1 base and J lost 1, with 10 bases in between. Germline CDR1 reads SGHTA; CDR2 reads FQGNSA.

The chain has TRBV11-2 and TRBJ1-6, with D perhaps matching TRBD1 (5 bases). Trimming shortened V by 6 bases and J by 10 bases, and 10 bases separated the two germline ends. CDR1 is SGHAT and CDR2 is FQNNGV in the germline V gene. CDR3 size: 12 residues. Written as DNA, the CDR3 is TGTGCCAGCAGACTACAGGAGTCACCCCTCCACTTT. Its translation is CASRLQESPLHF.

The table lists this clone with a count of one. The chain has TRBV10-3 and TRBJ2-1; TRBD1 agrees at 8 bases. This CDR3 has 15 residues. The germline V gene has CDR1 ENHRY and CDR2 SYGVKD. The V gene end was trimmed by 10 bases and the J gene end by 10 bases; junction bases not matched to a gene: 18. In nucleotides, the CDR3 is TGTGCCACCAACCCCGGGACAGGATTTGGCGGGGAGCAGTTCTTC. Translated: CATNPGTGFGGEQFF.

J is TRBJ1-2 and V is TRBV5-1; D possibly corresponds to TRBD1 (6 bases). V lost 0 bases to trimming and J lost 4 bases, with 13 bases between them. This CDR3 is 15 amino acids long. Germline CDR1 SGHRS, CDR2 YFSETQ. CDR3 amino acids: CASSLESTGSYGYTF. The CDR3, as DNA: TGCGCCAGCAGCTTGGAATCGACAGGTTCCTATGGCTACACCTTC.

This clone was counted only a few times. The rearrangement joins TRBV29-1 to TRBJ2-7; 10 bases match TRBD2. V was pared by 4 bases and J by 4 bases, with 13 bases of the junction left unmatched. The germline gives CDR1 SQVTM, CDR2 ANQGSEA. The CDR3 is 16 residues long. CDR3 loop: CSVVPHSGRRDYEQYF. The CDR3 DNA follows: TGCAGCGTTGTTCCCCATAGCGGGAGGCGAGATTACGAGCAGTACTTC.

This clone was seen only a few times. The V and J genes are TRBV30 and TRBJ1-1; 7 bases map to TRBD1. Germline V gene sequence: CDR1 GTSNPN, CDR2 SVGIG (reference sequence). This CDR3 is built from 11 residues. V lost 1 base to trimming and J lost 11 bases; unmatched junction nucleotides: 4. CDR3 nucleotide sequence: TGTGCCTGGAGTGAAACAGGGGATGCTTTCTTT. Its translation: CAWSETGDAFF.

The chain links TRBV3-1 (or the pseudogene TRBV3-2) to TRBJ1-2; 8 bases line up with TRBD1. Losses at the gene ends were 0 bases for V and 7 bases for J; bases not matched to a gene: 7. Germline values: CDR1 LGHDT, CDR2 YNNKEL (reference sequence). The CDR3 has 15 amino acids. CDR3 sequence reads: CASSQDRQGAFGYTF. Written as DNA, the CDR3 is TGTGCCAGCAGCCAAGATAGGCAGGGGGCCTTTGGCTACACCTTC.

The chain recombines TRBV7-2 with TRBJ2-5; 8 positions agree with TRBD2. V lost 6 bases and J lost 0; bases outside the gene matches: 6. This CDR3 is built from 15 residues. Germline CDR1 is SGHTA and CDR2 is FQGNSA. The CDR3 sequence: CASRLTSAYQETQYF. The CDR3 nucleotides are TGTGCCAGCAGATTGACTAGCGCGTACCAAGAGACCCAGTACTTC.

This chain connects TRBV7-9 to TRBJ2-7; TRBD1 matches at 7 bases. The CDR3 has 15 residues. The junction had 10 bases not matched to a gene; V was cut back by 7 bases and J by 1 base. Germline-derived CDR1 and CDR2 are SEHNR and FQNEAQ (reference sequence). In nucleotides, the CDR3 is TGTGCCAGCAACCTAATTGGACAGGAGTCCTACGAGCAGTACTTC. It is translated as CASNLIGQESYEQYF.

The CDR3 sequence: CASSRGNEKLFF. Written as DNA, the CDR3 is TGTGCTAGCTCGCGGGGTAATGAAAAACTGTTTTTT. The chain joins TRBV12-5 to TRBJ1-4, with unresolved D. V lost 9 bases and J 4 bases, leaving 9 bases between the germline ends. The V gene's germline CDR1 is LGHNT and CDR2 FRNRAP. The CDR3 is 12 residues long.

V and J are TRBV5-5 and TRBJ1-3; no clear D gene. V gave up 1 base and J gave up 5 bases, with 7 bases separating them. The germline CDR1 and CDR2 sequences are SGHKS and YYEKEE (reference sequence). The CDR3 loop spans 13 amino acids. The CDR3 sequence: CASSLQGRNTIYF. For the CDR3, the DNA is TGTGCCAGCAGCTTGCAAGGACGAAACACCATATATTTT.

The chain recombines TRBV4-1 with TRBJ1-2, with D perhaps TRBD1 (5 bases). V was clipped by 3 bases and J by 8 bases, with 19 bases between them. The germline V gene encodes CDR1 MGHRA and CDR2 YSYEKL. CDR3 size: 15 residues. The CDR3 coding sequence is TGCGCCAGCAGCCAGGAAGCCCCGTCAAAGGGGGGCTACACCTTC. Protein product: CASSQEAPSKGGYTF.

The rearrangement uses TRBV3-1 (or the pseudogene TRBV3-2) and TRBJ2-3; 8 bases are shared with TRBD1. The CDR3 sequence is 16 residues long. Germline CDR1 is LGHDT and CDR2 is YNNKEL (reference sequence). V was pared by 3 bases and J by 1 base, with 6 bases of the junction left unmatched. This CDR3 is CASSQPRGLGTDTQYF. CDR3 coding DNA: TGTGCCAGCAGCCAGCCCAGGGGGCTCGGCACAGATACGCAGTATTTT.

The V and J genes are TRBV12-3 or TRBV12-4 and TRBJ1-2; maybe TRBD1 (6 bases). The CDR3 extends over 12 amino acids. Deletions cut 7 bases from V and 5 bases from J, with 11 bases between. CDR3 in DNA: TGTGCCAGCATAAGTCAGGGGTATGGCTACACCTTC. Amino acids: CASISQGYGYTF.

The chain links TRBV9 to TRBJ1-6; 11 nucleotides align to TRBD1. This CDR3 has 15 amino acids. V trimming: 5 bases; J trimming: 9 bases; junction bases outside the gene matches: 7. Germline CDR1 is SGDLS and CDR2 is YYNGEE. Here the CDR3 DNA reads TGTGCCAGCAGTCAGCTTGGGACAGGGGGTTCACCCCTCCACTTT. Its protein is CASSQLGTGGSPLHF.

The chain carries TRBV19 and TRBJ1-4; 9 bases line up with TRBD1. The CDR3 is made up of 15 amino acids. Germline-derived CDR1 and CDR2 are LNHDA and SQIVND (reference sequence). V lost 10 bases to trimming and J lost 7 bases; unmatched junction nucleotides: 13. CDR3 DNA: TGTGCCACCTCCCGGGACAGGGACTTTAGTGAAAAACTGTTTTTT. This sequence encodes CATSRDRDFSEKLFF.

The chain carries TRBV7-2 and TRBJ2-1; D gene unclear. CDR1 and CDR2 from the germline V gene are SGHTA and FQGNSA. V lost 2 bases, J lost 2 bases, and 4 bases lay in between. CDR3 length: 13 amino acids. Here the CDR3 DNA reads TGTGCCAGCAGCTTACAGGCCTACAATGAGCAGTTCTTC. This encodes CASSLQAYNEQFF.

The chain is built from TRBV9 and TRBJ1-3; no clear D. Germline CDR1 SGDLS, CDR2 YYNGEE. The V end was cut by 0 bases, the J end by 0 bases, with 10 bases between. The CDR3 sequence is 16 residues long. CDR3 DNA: TGTGCCAGCAGCGTAGCCCCCCAGAGCTCTGGAAACACCATATATTTT. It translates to CASSVAPQSSGNTIYF.

CDR3: CASSGWQGALHSPLHF. The CDR3 DNA follows: TGTGCCAGCAGCGGATGGCAGGGGGCCTTACATTCACCCCTCCACTTT. This chain joins TRBV5-4 and TRBJ1-6, with 8 bases identical to TRBD1. The CDR3 is made up of 16 amino acids. From germline, CDR1 is SGHNT and CDR2 YYREEE (reference sequence). V lost 4 bases and J lost 8; bases outside the gene matches: 11.

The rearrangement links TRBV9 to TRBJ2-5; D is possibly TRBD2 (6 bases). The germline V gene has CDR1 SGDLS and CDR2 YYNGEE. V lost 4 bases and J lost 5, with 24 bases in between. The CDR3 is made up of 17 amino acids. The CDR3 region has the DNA TGTGCCAGCAGCATCCGTGGGGGGACTCTCGGAGGGGAGACCCAGTACTTC. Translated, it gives CASSIRGGTLGGETQYF.

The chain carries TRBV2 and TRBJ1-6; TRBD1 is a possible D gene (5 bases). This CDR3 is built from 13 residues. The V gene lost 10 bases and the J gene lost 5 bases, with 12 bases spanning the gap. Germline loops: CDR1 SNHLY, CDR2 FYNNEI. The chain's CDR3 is CATRIRDNSPLHF. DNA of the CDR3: TGTGCCACCCGGATCAGGGATAATTCACCCCTCCACTTT.

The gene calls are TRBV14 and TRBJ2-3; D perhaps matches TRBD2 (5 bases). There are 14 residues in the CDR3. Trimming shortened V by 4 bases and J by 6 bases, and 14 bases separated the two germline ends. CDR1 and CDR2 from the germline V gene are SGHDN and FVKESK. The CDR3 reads CASSPRLSGDTQYF. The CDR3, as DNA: TGTGCCAGCAGCCCCCGCCTGTCGGGGGATACGCAGTATTTT.

The CDR3 DNA is TGTGCCAGTAGTATAGTACAGGCAGGGTACCACCATGAAGCTTTCTTT. This encodes CASSIVQAGYHHEAFF. This chain connects TRBV19 to TRBJ1-1, with D possibly matching TRBD1 (5 bases). The V and J ends lost 1 base and 7 bases respectively, with 19 bases between them. The CDR3 has 16 residues. Germline-derived CDR1 and CDR2 are LNHDA and SQIVND (reference sequence).